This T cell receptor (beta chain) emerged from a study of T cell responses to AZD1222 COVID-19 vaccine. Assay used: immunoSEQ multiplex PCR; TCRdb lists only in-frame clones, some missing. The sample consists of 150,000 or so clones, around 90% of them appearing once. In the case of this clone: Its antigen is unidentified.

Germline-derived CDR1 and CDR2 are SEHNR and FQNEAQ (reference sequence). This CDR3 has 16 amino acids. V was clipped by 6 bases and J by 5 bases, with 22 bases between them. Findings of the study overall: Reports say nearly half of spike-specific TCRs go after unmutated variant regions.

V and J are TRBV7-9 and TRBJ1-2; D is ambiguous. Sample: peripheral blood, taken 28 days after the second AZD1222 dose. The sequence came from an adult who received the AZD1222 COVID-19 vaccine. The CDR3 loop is CASSPPKQPVWYGYTF. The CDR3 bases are TGTGCCAGCAGTCCACCTAAACAGCCCGTTTGGTATGGCTACACCTTC.